The 27 T cell receptor beta chains below were found in one sample sequenced in a study of blood T cell repertoires in COVID-19 (TCRdb year 2020). The library relied on the immunoSEQ multiplex PCR assay. What TCRdb holds here is the immuneACCESS table cut down to in-frame rearrangements. Part of the clones is not present; checked against another copy, under half of the missing clones reflect an unresolved V gene, and the others are unexplained. This sample holds about 190,000 clones; 89% were observed only once. In total, the top ten clones hold approximately 6.7% of the sample. Sequencing was carried out using peripheral blood. All receptors come from a man in his forties with acute or convalescent COVID-19.

This chain connects TRBV4-1 to TRBJ1-6; 8 bases line up with TRBD1. Germline V gene lookup returns CDR1 MGHRA and CDR2 YSYEKL. The CDR3 is made up of 15 amino acids. The J segment lost 8 bases and the V segment lost 4 bases, leaving 7 bases of the junction unmatched. CDR3 sequence reads: CASSRSTGADSPLHF. The CDR3 DNA reads as TGCGCCAGCAGCCGTTCGACAGGGGCGGATTCACCCCTCCACTTT.

In its sample, this clone was seen once. The rearrangement joins TRBV30 to TRBJ2-3, with D possibly TRBD2 on 6 matching bases. The V end lost 7 bases, the J end lost 7 bases, and 12 bases lay between the germline ends. Looked up from germline, CDR1 is GTSNPN and CDR2 is SVGIG (reference sequence). This CDR3 spans 11 amino acids. The CDR3 DNA reads TGTGCCTTAAGGGACTCTTATACGCAGTATTTT. Its protein product is CALRDSYTQYF.

The J gene is TRBJ1-1, the V gene TRBV6-2 or TRBV6-3; TRBD1 matches 9 bases. Germline V gives CDR1 MNHEY, CDR2 SVGEGT. The CDR3 extends over 14 amino acids. The V gene end was trimmed by 5 bases and the J gene end by 4 bases; junction bases not matched to a gene: 5. In DNA form, the CDR3 reads TGTGCCAGCAGTCCCACAGGGGGCCTCACTGAAGCTTTCTTT. Its protein product is CASSPTGGLTEAFF.

This clone appeared a few times. The chain couples TRBV27 to TRBJ1-1; D is perhaps TRBD1 (6 bases). The CDR3 has 15 amino acids. Per germline, CDR1 MNHEY and CDR2 SMNVEV (reference sequence). Deletions cut 2 bases from V and 4 bases from J, with 14 bases between. Here the CDR3 reads CASSLRLGDITEAFF. As DNA, the CDR3 is TGTGCCAGCAGTTTACGGCTGGGGGACATCACTGAAGCTTTCTTT.

About this clone itself: Its ends do not fully match the called genes, so a read error is possible. V is TRBV6-1 and J is TRBJ2-7, with D unclear. CDR3 length equals 12 residues. CDR1 is MNHNS, CDR2 SASEGT, per germline. The CDR3 DNA reads as TGTGCCAGCAGTGAAGCAAGCCCGGGTTTGGACTTC. Protein: CASSEASPGLDF.

The V and J genes are TRBV30 and TRBJ1-2, with a weak D call TRBD1 (6 bases). The CDR3 has 13 amino acids. V was trimmed by 2 bases and J by 11 bases, leaving 18 bases between them. The V gene's germline CDR1 is GTSNPN and CDR2 SVGIG (reference sequence). In DNA, the CDR3 is TGTGCCTGGAGTATCCAGTCGGACAGTAAATACACCTTC. This sequence encodes CAWSIQSDSKYTF.

This clone has just one count. The J gene is TRBJ1-2, the V gene TRBV7-2; D uncertain. Trimming pared 5 bases from V and 4 bases from J, leaving 11 bases between. The CDR3 totals 13 residues. CDR1 is SGHTA and CDR2 is FQGNSA in the germline V gene. CDR3 sequence (DNA): TGTGCCAGCAGCCTTACAGCAGTCTATGGCTACACCTTC. Protein: CASSLTAVYGYTF.

The chain uses TRBV6-6 and TRBJ2-3; 7 bases align to TRBD1. V lost 6 bases and J lost 0; bases outside the gene matches: 6. In germline, CDR1 is MNHNY, CDR2 SVGAGI (reference sequence). The CDR3 is 15 amino acids. The CDR3 region is CASSLDRLSTDTQYF. The CDR3 nucleotides are TGTGCCAGCAGCTTGGACAGGCTGAGCACAGATACGCAGTATTTT.

This clone appeared a single time. This chain joins TRBV10-2 and TRBJ2-4, with D perhaps TRBD1 (5 bases). The germline gives CDR1 WSHSY, CDR2 SAAADI. Deletions cut 0 bases from V and 12 bases from J, with 12 bases between. The CDR3 has 13 amino acids. CDR3 sequence: CASSESDRTTQYF. In DNA, the CDR3 is TGCGCCAGCAGTGAGTCGGACCGGACAACTCAGTACTTC.

The rearrangement joins TRBV7-8 to TRBJ1-6; D is possibly TRBD1 (6 bases). The CDR3 is 16 residues long. Looked up from germline, CDR1 is SGHVS and CDR2 is FQNEAQ. V was shortened by 1 base and J by 10 bases, with 17 bases between the two germline ends. The CDR3 sequence is CASSLVVARGVSPLHF. The CDR3 bases are TGTGCCAGCAGCTTAGTAGTGGCCAGGGGAGTCTCACCCCTCCACTTT.

The chain joins TRBV2 to TRBJ1-5, with no clear D. The V gene lost 4 bases and the J gene lost 0 bases, with 13 bases spanning the gap. CDR1 is SNHLY, CDR2 FYNNEI, per germline. The CDR3 loop spans 16 amino acids. The CDR3 nucleotides read TGTGCCAGCAGTGTGGGCACAGACTATAGCAATCAGCCCCAGCATTTT. Protein: CASSVGTDYSNQPQHF.

This chain connects TRBV2 to TRBJ2-7; 7 bases line up with TRBD1. Trimming cost V 2 bases and J 5 bases; bases outside gene matches: 12. Per the germline V gene, CDR1 is SNHLY and CDR2 is FYNNEI. The CDR3 has 16 amino acids. CDR3 coding DNA: TGTGCCAGCAGTGAAAGTCCCCAAAGGGGGCAGGACGAGCAGTACTTC. Amino acids: CASSESPQRGQDEQYF.

The chain links TRBV13 to TRBJ2-1, with 9 bases lining up with TRBD2. Germline V gene lookup returns CDR1 PRHDT and CDR2 FYEKMQ (reference sequence). The CDR3 runs 15 residues. V gave up 5 bases and J gave up 3 bases; unmatched junction bases: 5. CDR3 in amino acids: CASSESGGNYNEQFF. CDR3 bases: TGTGCCAGCAGCGAAAGCGGGGGGAACTACAATGAGCAGTTCTTC.

The chain has TRBV27 and TRBJ1-5; 8 bases match TRBD1. Trimming removed 3 bases from V and 4 bases from J; junction bases left unmatched: 8. The CDR3 totals 16 residues. Germline assignment: CDR1 MNHEY and CDR2 SMNVEV (reference sequence). The CDR3 region is CASSFSPTGGNQPQHF. CDR3 nucleotide sequence: TGTGCCAGCAGTTTCTCGCCTACAGGGGGTAATCAGCCCCAGCATTTT.

The chain is built from TRBV5-6 and TRBJ1-1; D gene ambiguous. The CDR3 is 17 amino acids. Trimming pared 0 bases from V and 4 bases from J, leaving 19 bases between. Germline V gene lookup returns CDR1 SGHDT and CDR2 YYEEEE. Here the CDR3 reads CASSLAGRFSRGTEAFF. In nucleotides, the CDR3 is TGTGCCAGCAGCTTGGCCGGCAGGTTCTCCCGGGGCACTGAAGCTTTCTTT.

This rearrangement joins TRBV5-1 to TRBJ1-1, with D possibly being TRBD1 (5 bases). V dropped 5 bases and J dropped 4 bases, with 12 bases sitting between them. The CDR3 totals 13 residues. Germline V gives CDR1 SGHRS, CDR2 YFSETQ. The DNA of the CDR3 is TGCGCCAGCAGTCTGGGGCACGGCACTGAAGCTTTCTTT. Protein sequence: CASSLGHGTEAFF.

V is TRBV6-1 and J is TRBJ1-6; D is ambiguous. The length of the CDR3 is 15 residues. V dropped 3 bases and J dropped 14 bases, with 20 bases sitting between them. Germline V gene data show CDR1 as MNHNS and CDR2 as SASEGT. The CDR3 loop reads CASSESRIPTSALHF. The CDR3 coding sequence is TGTGCCAGCAGTGAGAGCAGGATCCCCACTTCGGCCCTCCACTTT.

V gene TRBV27 combines with J gene TRBJ2-2; D possibly corresponds to TRBD1 (5 bases). V was shortened by 6 bases and J by 3 bases, with 11 bases between the two germline ends. This CDR3 region has 14 residues. The germline CDR1 and CDR2 sequences are MNHEY and SMNVEV (reference sequence). CDR3 coding DNA: TGTGCCAGCAGCCCCGGACATTACACCGGGGAGCTGTTTTTT. Residues: CASSPGHYTGELFF.

The chain uses TRBV7-9 and TRBJ2-5; 9 bases agree with TRBD1. V lost 5 bases, J lost 5 bases, and 9 bases stayed unmatched. Germline CDR1 and CDR2: SEHNR and FQNEAQ (reference sequence). The CDR3 extends over 15 amino acids. CDR3 in amino acids: CASSPGTGSAETQYF. The CDR3 nucleotides are TGTGCCAGCAGCCCCGGGACAGGGAGTGCGGAGACCCAGTACTTC.

The rearrangement uses TRBV10-2 and TRBJ1-5, with D perhaps matching TRBD1 (5 bases). The CDR3 runs to 13 residues. The V and J ends lost 5 bases and 3 bases respectively, with 8 bases between them. Germline V CDR1 and CDR2: WSHSY, SAAADI. DNA of the CDR3: TGCGCCAGCAGTATGGGGCTCAATCAGCCCCAGCATTTT. Residues: CASSMGLNQPQHF.

V usage is TRBV19 and J usage is TRBJ1-1; D gene unclear. The CDR3 covers 13 residues. Trimming stripped 2 bases from V and 2 bases from J, with 6 bases between. Germline CDR1 LNHDA, CDR2 SQIVND (reference sequence). Written as DNA, the CDR3 is TGTGCCAGTAGTATATGGGCCAACACTGAAGCTTTCTTT. Encoded protein: CASSIWANTEAFF.

V usage is TRBV3-1 (or the pseudogene TRBV3-2) and J usage is TRBJ2-7; tentative D call: TRBD2 (6 bases). CDR1 is LGHDT, CDR2 YNNKEL, per germline (reference sequence). The CDR3 runs 15 residues. The V end was cut by 5 bases, the J end by 7 bases, with 21 bases between. The CDR3 DNA is TGTGCCAGCAGCGCCCGGGACTCCACGTCGAGAGAGCAGTACTTC. This gives the protein CASSARDSTSREQYF.

V is TRBV3-1 (or the pseudogene TRBV3-2) and J is TRBJ2-5; D may be TRBD2 (7 bases). CDR3 length: 14 residues. V gave up 4 bases and J gave up 6 bases, with 15 bases separating them. Germline values: CDR1 LGHDT, CDR2 YNNKEL (reference sequence). The CDR3 loop is CASSREGGTQTQYF. CDR3 bases: TGTGCCAGCAGCCGGGAGGGGGGCACACAGACCCAGTACTTC.

V and J are TRBV10-1 and TRBJ2-7, with 8 bases aligning to TRBD1. Germline V gives CDR1 WNHNN, CDR2 SYGVQD (reference sequence). V shed 2 bases and J 3 bases; nucleotides not matched to a gene: 0. The CDR3 sequence is 13 residues long. The DNA of the CDR3 is TGCGCCAGCAGTGAGACAGGGGGCTACGAGCAGTACTTC. As protein: CASSETGGYEQYF.

The chain combines TRBV5-4 with TRBJ2-7, with TRBD2 matching 7 bases. Germline assignment: CDR1 SGHNT and CDR2 YYREEE (reference sequence). J was trimmed by 5 bases and V by 5 bases; bases with no gene match: 16. This CDR3 spans 16 amino acids. The CDR3 here is CASRPGGNNPRDEQYF. In DNA form, the CDR3 reads TGTGCCAGCAGACCCGGGGGGAATAATCCGAGGGACGAGCAGTACTTC. Drawing the rest from reference TRBV5-4 and TRBJ2-7, the complete variable domain is ETGVTQSPTHLIKTRGQQVTLRCSSQSGHNTVSWYQQALGQGPQFIFQYYREEENGRGNFPPRFSGLQFPNYSSELNVNALELDDSALYLCASRPGGNNPRDEQYFGPGTRLTVT.

V usage is TRBV28 and J usage is TRBJ2-7; 9 positions match TRBD1. The germline V gene has CDR1 MDHEN and CDR2 SYDVKM. This CDR3 has 16 residues. Trimming removed 5 bases from V and 5 bases from J; junction bases left unmatched: 13. CDR3 protein: CASSHSGQGKGDEQYF. The CDR3 region has the DNA TGTGCCAGCAGTCACTCCGGACAGGGGAAGGGAGACGAGCAGTACTTC.

This chain uses TRBV9 with TRBJ1-5; the D gene is possibly TRBD1 (6 bases). The V and J ends lost 2 bases and 4 bases respectively, with 13 bases between them. This CDR3 has 15 residues. CDR1 SGDLS and CDR2 YYNGEE come from the germline V gene. Here the CDR3 DNA reads TGTGCCAGCAGCGTTGCCGGGACACCTAATCAGCCCCAGCATTTT. It codes for CASSVAGTPNQPQHF.